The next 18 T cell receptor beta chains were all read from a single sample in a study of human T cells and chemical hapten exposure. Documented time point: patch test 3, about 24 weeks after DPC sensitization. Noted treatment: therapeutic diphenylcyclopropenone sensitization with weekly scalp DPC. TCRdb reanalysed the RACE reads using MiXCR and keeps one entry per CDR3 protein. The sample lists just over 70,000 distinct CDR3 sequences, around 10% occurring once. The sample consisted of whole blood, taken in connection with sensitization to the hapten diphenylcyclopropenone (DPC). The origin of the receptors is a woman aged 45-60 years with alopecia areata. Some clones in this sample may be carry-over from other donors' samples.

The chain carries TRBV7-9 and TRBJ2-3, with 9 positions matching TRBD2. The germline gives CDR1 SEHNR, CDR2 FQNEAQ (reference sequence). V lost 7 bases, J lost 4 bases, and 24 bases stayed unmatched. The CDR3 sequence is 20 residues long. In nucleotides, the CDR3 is TGTGCCAGCAACCCTCCCGGGGCGCGGGGGGGCCGGTATTTCGCAGATACGCAGTATTTT. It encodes CASNPPGARGGRYFADTQYF.

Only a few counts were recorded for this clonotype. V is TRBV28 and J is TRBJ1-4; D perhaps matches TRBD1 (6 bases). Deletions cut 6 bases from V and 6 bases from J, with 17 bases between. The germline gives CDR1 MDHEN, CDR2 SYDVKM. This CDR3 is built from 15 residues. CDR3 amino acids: CASSLGGARDEKLFF. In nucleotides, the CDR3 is TGTGCCAGCAGCCTTGGGGGGGCGCGGGATGAAAAACTGTTTTTT.

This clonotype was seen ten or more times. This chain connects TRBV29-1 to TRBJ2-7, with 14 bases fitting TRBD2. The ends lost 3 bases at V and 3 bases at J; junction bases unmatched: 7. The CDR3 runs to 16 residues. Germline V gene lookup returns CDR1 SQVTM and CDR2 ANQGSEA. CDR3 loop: CSVEGLAGVNIYEQYF. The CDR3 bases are TGCAGCGTTGAGGGACTAGCGGGGGTGAATATCTACGAGCAGTACTTC.

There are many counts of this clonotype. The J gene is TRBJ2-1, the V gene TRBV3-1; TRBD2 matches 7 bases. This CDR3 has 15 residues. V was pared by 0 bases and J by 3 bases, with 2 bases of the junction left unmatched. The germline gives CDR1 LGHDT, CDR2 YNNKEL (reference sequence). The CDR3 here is CASSQDTGGYNEQFF. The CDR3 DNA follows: TGTGCCAGCAGCCAAGACACGGGAGGCTACAATGAGCAGTTCTTC.

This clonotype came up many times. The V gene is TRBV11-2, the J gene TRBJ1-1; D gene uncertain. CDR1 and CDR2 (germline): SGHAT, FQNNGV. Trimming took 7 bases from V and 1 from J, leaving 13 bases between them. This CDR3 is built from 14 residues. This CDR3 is CASTEAWGNTEAFF. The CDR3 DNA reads TGTGCCAGCACCGAGGCATGGGGGAACACTGAAGCTTTCTTT.

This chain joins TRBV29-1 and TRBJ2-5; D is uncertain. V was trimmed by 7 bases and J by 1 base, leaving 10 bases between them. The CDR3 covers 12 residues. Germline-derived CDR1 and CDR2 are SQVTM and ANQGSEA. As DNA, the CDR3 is TGCAGCGCTATTAGAGTCCAAGAGACCCAGTACTTC. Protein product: CSAIRVQETQYF.

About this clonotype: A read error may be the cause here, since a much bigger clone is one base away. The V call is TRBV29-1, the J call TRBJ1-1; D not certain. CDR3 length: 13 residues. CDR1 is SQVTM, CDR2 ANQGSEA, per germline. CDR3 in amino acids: CGVERSANTEAFF. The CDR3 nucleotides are TGCGGCGTCGAGAGATCAGCGAACACTGAAGCTTTCTTT.

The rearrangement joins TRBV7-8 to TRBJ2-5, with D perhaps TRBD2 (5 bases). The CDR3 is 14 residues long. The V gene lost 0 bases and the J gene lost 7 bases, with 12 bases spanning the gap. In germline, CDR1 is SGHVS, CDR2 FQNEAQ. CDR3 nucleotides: TGTGCCAGCAGCTTAGCGCTACCCGAGGGGACCCAGTACTTC. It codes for CASSLALPEGTQYF.

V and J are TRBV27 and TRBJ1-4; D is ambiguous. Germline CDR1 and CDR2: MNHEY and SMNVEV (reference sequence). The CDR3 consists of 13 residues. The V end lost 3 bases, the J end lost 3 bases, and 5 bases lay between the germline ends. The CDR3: CASSFTSNEKLFF. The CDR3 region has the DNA TGTGCCAGCAGTTTTACTTCTAATGAAAAACTGTTTTTT.

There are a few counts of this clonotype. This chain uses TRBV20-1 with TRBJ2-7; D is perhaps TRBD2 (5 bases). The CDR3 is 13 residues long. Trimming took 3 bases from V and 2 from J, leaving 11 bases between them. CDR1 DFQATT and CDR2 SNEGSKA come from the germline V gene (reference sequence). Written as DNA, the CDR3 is TGCAGTGCTAGCTCGGGGAAAACCTACGAGCAGTACTTC. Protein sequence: CSASSGKTYEQYF.

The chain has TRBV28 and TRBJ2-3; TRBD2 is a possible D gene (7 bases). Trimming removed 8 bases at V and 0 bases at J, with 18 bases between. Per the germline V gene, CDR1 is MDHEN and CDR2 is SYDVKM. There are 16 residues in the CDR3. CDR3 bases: TGTGCCAGCCCCGAGGGCGGGGGCCGGAGCACAGATACGCAGTATTTT. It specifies CASPEGGGRSTDTQYF.

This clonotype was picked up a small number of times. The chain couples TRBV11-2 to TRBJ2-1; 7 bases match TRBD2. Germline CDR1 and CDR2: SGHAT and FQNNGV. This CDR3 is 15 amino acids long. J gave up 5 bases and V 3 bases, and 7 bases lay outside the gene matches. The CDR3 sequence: CASSFAIAGDNEQFF. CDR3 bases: TGTGCCAGCAGCTTTGCGATAGCGGGTGACAATGAGCAGTTCTTC.

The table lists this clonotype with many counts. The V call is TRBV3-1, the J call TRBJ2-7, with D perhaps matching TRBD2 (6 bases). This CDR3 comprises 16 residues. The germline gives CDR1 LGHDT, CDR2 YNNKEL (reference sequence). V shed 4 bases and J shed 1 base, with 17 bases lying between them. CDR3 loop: CASSPQVIAVSYEQYF. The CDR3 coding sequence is TGTGCCAGCAGCCCCCAGGTGATAGCGGTGTCCTACGAGCAGTACTTC.

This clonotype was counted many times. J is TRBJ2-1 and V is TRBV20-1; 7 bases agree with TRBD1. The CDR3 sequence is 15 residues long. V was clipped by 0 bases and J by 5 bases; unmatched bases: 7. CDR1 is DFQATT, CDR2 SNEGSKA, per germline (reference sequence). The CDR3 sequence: CSARDYRGEDNEQFF. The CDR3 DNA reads TGCAGTGCTAGAGATTACAGGGGTGAGGACAATGAGCAGTTCTTC.

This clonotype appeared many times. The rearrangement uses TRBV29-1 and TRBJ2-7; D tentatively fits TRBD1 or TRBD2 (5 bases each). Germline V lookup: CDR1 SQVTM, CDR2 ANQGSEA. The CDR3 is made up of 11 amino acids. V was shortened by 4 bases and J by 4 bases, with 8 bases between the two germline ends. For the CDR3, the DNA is TGCAGCGTTGCGAGGGGTTACGAGCAGTACTTC. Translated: CSVARGYEQYF.

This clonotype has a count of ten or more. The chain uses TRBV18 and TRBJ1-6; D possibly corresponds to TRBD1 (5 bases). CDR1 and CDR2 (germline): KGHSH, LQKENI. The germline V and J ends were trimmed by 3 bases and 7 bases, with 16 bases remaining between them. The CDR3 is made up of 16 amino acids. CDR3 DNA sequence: TGTGCCAGCTCACCTACCGGGACTTCCACCAATTCACCCCTCCACTTT. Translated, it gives CASSPTGTSTNSPLHF.

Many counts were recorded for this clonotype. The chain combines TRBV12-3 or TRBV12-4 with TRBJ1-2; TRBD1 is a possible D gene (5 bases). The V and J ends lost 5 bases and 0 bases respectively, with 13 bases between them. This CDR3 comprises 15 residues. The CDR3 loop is CASSQRGSANYGYTF. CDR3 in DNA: TGTGCCAGCAGTCAGCGGGGGTCAGCTAACTATGGCTACACCTTC.

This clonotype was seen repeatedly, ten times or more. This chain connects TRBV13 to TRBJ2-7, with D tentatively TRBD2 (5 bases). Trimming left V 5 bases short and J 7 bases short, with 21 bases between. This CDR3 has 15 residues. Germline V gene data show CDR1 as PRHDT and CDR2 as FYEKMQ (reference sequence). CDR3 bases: TGTGCCAGCAGCCCAGAGAGGGTGTTTTCGAAGGAGCAGTACTTC. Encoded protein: CASSPERVFSKEQYF. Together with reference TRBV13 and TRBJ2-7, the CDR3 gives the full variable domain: AAGVIQSPRHLIKEKRETATLKCYPIPRHDTVYWYQQGPGQDPQFLISFYEKMQSDKGSIPDRFSAQQFSDYHSELNMSSLELGDSALYFCASSPERVFSKEQYFGPGTRLTVT.